This T cell receptor beta chain was identified in a study of human T cells and chemical hapten exposure (dated by TCRdb to about 2021). In the study overall: For sensitization, 2% DPC in acetone was applied to a roughly 2 cm by roughly 2 cm area of upper inner arm skin. Throughout the study period of around 25 weeks, patients also received therapeutic DPC doses to the scalp every week. Libraries were combined into a pool for sequencing, and differences in TCR yield between samples came mainly from small differences in library volumes within the pool. Blood was sampled from patients pre-sensitization (week 0) and at 2, 6 and about 24 weeks after DPC sensitization. In alopecia patients, the study followed how the peripheral blood TCR repertoire changed in vivo over primary and secondary sensitization to diphenylcyclopropenone (DPC), a hapten. For TCR sequencing, blood came from 25 to 30 alopecia patients at anywhere from one to four time points (pre-sensitization, 2, 6 and 24 weeks). Patch testing on the upper back used Finn chambers containing 0.01% DPC, with scoring done after 6 days according to International Contact Dermatitis Research Group standards. The mostly female patient cohort included alopecia areata with under or over 50% scalp involvement, alopecia totalis and alopecia universalis. Study-wide conclusions, independent of this receptor: Patch test score was positively correlated with the number of PT1 expanded TCRs, with significance at thresholds 8, 16 and 32 but not at 4. DPC sensitization did not change how many TCRs were above 1 in 1000 frequency, and no evidence was found of alterations in global repertoire structure. Alopecia, a presumed autoimmune disease, was present in all patients, so the immune response of the patients might differ from that of healthy individuals. Repeated subsampling changed both the strength of the expansion versus patch-test correlation and the threshold at which the correlation became significant. Compared with pre-sensitization or healthy control sets, expanded TCRs formed significantly more large CDR3 similarity clusters, which is consistent with antigen-driven responses.

Libraries were built with RACE. The instrument given in TCRdb is NextSeq 500. During library preparation, unique molecular identifiers were attached to individual cDNA molecules so that TCRs could be counted quantitatively and reproducibly. Both TCR alpha and TCR beta chains were sequenced from each blood RNA sample. The authors processed their data as follows. Samples had a median of around 92,000 TCRs, with a range from roughly 20,000 to 700,000. The Decombinator software suite was used to annotate the V, J and CDR3 of the TCR reads. To make PS versus PT1 abundance plots, every sample was subsampled to the same number of TCRs (28,000). Expanded TCRs were defined as absent before sensitization and observed at least eight times at the 2-week time point. TCRdb passed the public sequencing reads through fastp at Q25 and MiXCR, retaining productive beta sequences. Every CDR3 protein is listed once, alongside the most common genes and DNA of its rows. These V and J calls rely on TCRdb rather than the paper's analysis. This sample holds 120,000 or so distinct CDR3 sequences; roughly 12% were observed only once. In total, the top ten clones hold 2% to 2.5% of the sample.

The label giving this sample's time point can be read as: patch test 3, about 24 weeks after DPC sensitization. In the paper's terms, the treatment or condition label means: therapeutic diphenylcyclopropenone sensitization with weekly scalp DPC. At every patch-test visit, the blood draw took place before the patch test was put on. Patients were eligible if aged 18 to 70, diagnosed with alopecia and judged suitable for DPC therapy, and pregnant patients were excluded. Total RNA was extracted from unfractionated whole blood that had been collected in Tempus Blood RNA tubes. This clonotype showed up just a few times. Its antigen remains undetermined. The record has no base qualities; no much larger clone is one base away. CDR1 and CDR2 (MNHEY, SVGAGI) derive from the germline V gene. The CDR3 runs 15 residues from the cysteine to the phenylalanine. The kept DNA is CDR3 alone, 45 bases in frame from the first base. V is reduced by 6 bases and J by 6 bases, leaving a spacing of 18 bases between them.

This chain joins TRBV6-5 to TRBJ1-5, with TRBD1 as a weak D call on 5 bases. This clonotype was obtained from a woman aged 45-65 years with alopecia areata. Some clones in this sample may be carry-over from other donors' samples. The sample was whole blood, taken in connection with sensitization to the hapten diphenylcyclopropenone (DPC). The sequence in DNA is TGTGCCAGCAGCGAGGAGGGGTCCGGGGCTCAGCCCCAGCATTTT. This is translated as CASSEEGSGAQPQHF.